Listed below are T cell receptor beta chains from one sample, sequenced in a study of shared T cell receptors in the human thymus. The data were produced by immunoSEQ multiplex PCR, yet TCRdb's version contains in-frame clones alone and is incomplete. The sample contains roughly 410,000 clones, over 90% of which appear only once. The sequencing input was thymocytes. These receptors all stem from a human donor. Each CDR3 is given with its conserved first and last residue. A D gene is named only where the DNA matches it firmly. Part of the rows lack a size; the others show once, few, many or a class for expanded clones.

V gene	J gene	D gene	clone size	CDR3 DNA	CDR3 protein
TRBV5-4	TRBJ2-1	-	-	TGTGCCAGCAGGGGTGGGGAGGGGGCTGCCTACAATGAGCAGTTCTTC	CASRGGEGAAYNEQFF
TRBV27	TRBJ2-1	TRBD2	-	TGTGCCAGCAGTTTATGGGGGAGGGCCTTTTGGCCCTACAATGAGCAGTTCTTC	CASSLWGRAFWPYNEQFF
TRBV7-4	TRBJ1-1	-	-	TGTGCCAGCAGCCCCATACGATGGGCAGGAGAGAACACTGAAGCTTTCTTT	CASSPIRWAGENTEAFF
TRBV11-2	TRBJ1-1	-	-	TGTGCCAGCAGCCGAACTCTCGGACACCGCGACATCAACACTGAAGCTTTCTTT	CASSRTLGHRDINTEAFF
TRBV5-1	TRBJ1-2	-	-	TGCGCCAGCAGCTTGGGTTCAGGGGCCTATGGCTACACCTTC	CASSLGSGAYGYTF
TRBV28	TRBJ2-1	-	once	TGTGCCAGCAGTTTTCGGGGGAACAATGAGCAGTTCTTC	CASSFRGNNEQFF
TRBV15	TRBJ2-1	-	-	TGTGCCACCAGCTGCACTATGTCGCGGCAGTTCTTC	CATSCTMSRQFF
TRBV28	TRBJ2-2	-	-	TGTGCCAGCGGAACCGGGGAGCTGTTTTTT	CASGTGELFF
TRBV20-1	TRBJ2-7	-	-	TGCAGTGCCCAGCACGGGGCCGAGCAGTACTTC	CSAQHGAEQYF
TRBV15	TRBJ2-3	-	once	TGTGCCACCAGCAGAGACCTGCAGGGCGTATCTAGCACAGATACGCAGTATTTT	CATSRDLQGVSSTDTQYF
TRBV27	TRBJ1-5	-	-	TGTGCCAGCAGTTTAACCGCAGAAAAAAATCAGCCCCAGCATTTT	CASSLTAEKNQPQHF
TRBV29-1	TRBJ2-5	TRBD2	-	TGCAGCGTTGTCGAGCGGGAGGCGACTCAAGAGACCCAGTACTTC	CSVVEREATQETQYF
TRBV11-2	TRBJ2-3	TRBD2	-	TGTGCCAGCAGCTTACTAGCGGGAGGGCTAGGTACGCAGTATTTT	CASSLLAGGLGTQYF
TRBV29-1	TRBJ2-1	-	-	TGCAGCGTTGAAGTCGGGGCAGGGGCGATGATAGAGCAGTTCTTC	CSVEVGAGAMIEQFF
TRBV28	TRBJ1-5	-	-	TGTGCCCTTGAGGGATCTAGCAATCAGCCCCAGCATTTT	CALEGSSNQPQHF
TRBV28	TRBJ2-7	-	-	TGTGCCAGCATCTTCAGTACGGGATCTCGCTACGAGCAGTACTTC	CASIFSTGSRYEQYF